These 21 T cell receptor beta chains came from one sample sequenced in a study of response to subunit inactivated influenza vaccine. TCRdb fed the RT-PCR reads into MiXCR, producing one record per CDR3 protein. Of approximately 570,000 distinct CDR3 sequences listed, approximately 7.7% are singletons. The sequencing here drew on PBMCs from blood, taken less than 30 months after vaccination. These receptors all come from a man in his fifties or sixties who received an inactivated influenza vaccine.

The chain combines TRBV10-3 with TRBJ2-7, with 8 positions matching TRBD1. The junction had 5 bases not matched to a gene; V was cut back by 6 bases and J by 7 bases. Germline values: CDR1 ENHRY, CDR2 SYGVKD. The CDR3 extends over 12 amino acids. CDR3 sequence reads: CAISQTGVEQYF. Written as DNA, the CDR3 is TGTGCCATCAGCCAGACAGGGGTAGAGCAGTACTTC.

The V and J genes are TRBV9 and TRBJ1-1; D remains unclear. The CDR3 contains 15 residues. The V gene lost 2 bases and the J gene lost 4 bases, with 15 bases spanning the gap. Germline V gives CDR1 SGDLS, CDR2 YYNGEE. The CDR3 protein is CASSVPQTRVTEAFF. CDR3 DNA sequence: TGTGCCAGCAGCGTCCCGCAGACGAGGGTCACTGAAGCTTTCTTT.

Regarding this clonotype: A much larger clonotype is one base distant, so this may be a read error. The genes are TRBV21-1 and TRBJ2-7. TRBV21-1 is a known pseudogene. The CDR3 sequence is 14 residues long. In nucleotides, the CDR3 is TGTGCCAGCGAGGAACAGGGCTTAGCCTACGAGAAGTACTTC. Its translation is CASEEQGLAYEKYF.

V usage is TRBV10-3 and J usage is TRBJ2-2; 10 nucleotides match TRBD1. Germline CDR1 ENHRY, CDR2 SYGVKD. The CDR3 has 15 residues. Unmatched junction bases numbered 7, after V lost 5 bases and J lost 7 bases. The DNA for the CDR3 is TGTGCCATCAGTCACCCCGGGACAGGGGTCGGGGAGCTGTTTTTT. Translation gives CAISHPGTGVGELFF.

The chain has TRBV4-3 and TRBJ2-4; 7 nucleotides line up with TRBD1. The germline V gene encodes CDR1 LGHNA and CDR2 YSLEER. With V trimmed by 0 bases and J by 6 bases, 2 bases remained unmatched. This CDR3 has 14 residues. The CDR3 coding sequence is TGCGCCAGCAGCCAAGATTACAGGGGAAACATTCAGTACTTC. As protein: CASSQDYRGNIQYF.

The table lists this clonotype with a few counts. The rearrangement joins TRBV6-5 to TRBJ1-1; 7 nucleotides agree with TRBD1. The J segment lost 10 bases and the V segment lost 4 bases, leaving 9 bases of the junction unmatched. This CDR3 is 13 amino acids long. The germline gives CDR1 MNHEY, CDR2 SVGAGI. This CDR3 is CASSSGVDRVAFF. The CDR3 DNA is TGTGCCAGCAGTTCGGGCGTTGACAGGGTAGCTTTCTTT.

This clonotype was recorded a few times. This chain connects TRBV21-1 to TRBJ2-7; no DNA check was done on the table's D call, TRBD1. TRBV21-1 is reported as a pseudogene. The CDR3 sequence is 16 residues long. DNA for the CDR3: TGTGCCAGCAGCAAAGAGGGCGGATCTGAGCCCTACGAGCAGTACTTC. Amino acid sequence: CASSKEGGSEPYEQYF.

On this clonotype: The junction and the germline gene differ at one end; a read error may be behind it. The rearrangement links TRBV7-9 to TRBJ2-6, with TRBD1 matching over 10 bases. The CDR3 has 16 amino acids. Germline V gives CDR1 SEHNR, CDR2 FQNEAQ (reference sequence). CDR3 in amino acids: CAGRDRGTSGPNVLTF. CDR3 DNA sequence: TGTGCCGGACGGGACAGGGGCACTTCTGGGCCCAACGTCCTGACTTTC.

The rearrangement links TRBV7-9 to TRBJ2-5; the D gene is possibly TRBD1 (5 bases). This CDR3 comprises 16 residues. V lost 0 bases, J lost 3 bases, and 14 bases lay in between. In germline, CDR1 is SEHNR, CDR2 FQNEAQ (reference sequence). CDR3 bases: TGTGCCAGCAGCTTAGCGCTAGGACACCAGAAAGAGACCCAGTACTTC. It is translated as CASSLALGHQKETQYF.

There are a few counts of this clonotype. This chain joins TRBV27 and TRBJ2-1; maybe TRBD1 (7 bases). The length of the CDR3 is 16 residues. V was cut by 3 bases and J by 4 bases, with 16 bases left in between. Germline values: CDR1 MNHEY, CDR2 SMNVEV (reference sequence). The CDR3 loop is CASSFLGQEGYNEQFF. The DNA of the CDR3 is TGTGCCAGCAGTTTCCTCGGACAGGAGGGATACAATGAGCAGTTCTTC.

There are a few counts of this clonotype. The chain is built from TRBV5-1 and TRBJ1-2; D is unresolved. Germline loops: CDR1 SGHRS, CDR2 YFSETQ. The CDR3 is made up of 10 amino acids. The V end was cut by 10 bases, the J end by 3 bases, with 7 bases between. In DNA, the CDR3 is TGCGCCCGATTGGACTATGGCTACACCTTC. This sequence encodes CARLDYGYTF.

This clonotype occurred a few times. The chain joins TRBV4-2 to TRBJ2-7; 8 nucleotides match TRBD2. J was trimmed by 3 bases and V by 0 bases; bases with no gene match: 4. Germline V CDR1 and CDR2: LGHNA, YNFKEQ. The CDR3 length is 15 residues. CDR3 loop: CASSQDLGTSYEQYF. The DNA of the CDR3 is TGTGCCAGCAGCCAAGATTTGGGGACTAGCTACGAGCAGTACTTC.

This clonotype was counted only a few times. This chain uses TRBV20-1 with TRBJ2-7, with a weak D call TRBD2 (6 bases). Looked up from germline, CDR1 is DFQATT and CDR2 is SNEGSKA (reference sequence). CDR3 length equals 14 residues. V lost 6 bases, J lost 3 bases, and 18 bases lay in between. CDR3 residues: CSAQRLVGYYEQYF. CDR3 bases: TGCAGTGCCCAAAGACTAGTAGGGTACTACGAGCAGTACTTC.

This clonotype was counted at least ten times. The chain links TRBV7-2 to TRBJ2-4, with a tentative D call TRBD1 (6 bases). V lost 1 base and J 6 bases, leaving 19 bases between the germline ends. Germline loops: CDR1 SGHTA, CDR2 FQGNSA. This CDR3 has 17 amino acids. CDR3 sequence (DNA): TGTGCCAGCAGCTTAGTTGTGTTCGACAGGACCTCAAACATTCAGTACTTC. The encoded protein is CASSLVVFDRTSNIQYF.

There are many counts of this clonotype. The chain carries TRBV5-1 and TRBJ2-2; D call uncertain. Trimming removed 6 bases from V and 2 bases from J, with 8 bases in between. The CDR3 sequence is 13 residues long. Germline values: CDR1 SGHRS, CDR2 YFSETQ. In DNA form, the CDR3 reads TGCGCCAGCATGGTATCTAACACCGGGGAGCTGTTTTTT. Translating gives CASMVSNTGELFF.

This chain links TRBV20-1 with TRBJ1-1; 7 nucleotides align to TRBD1. The CDR3 consists of 12 residues. V dropped 6 bases and J dropped 9; count of bases not matched to a gene: 10. Germline V gene data show CDR1 as DFQATT and CDR2 as SNEGSKA (reference sequence). This CDR3 reads CSARIRGGKAFF. The CDR3 DNA follows: TGCAGTGCACGGATCAGGGGGGGTAAAGCTTTCTTT.

CDR3 sequence (DNA): TGTGCCAGCAGTCGAGCTCAAAACCCCCAACCCCTCCACTTT. Translating it yields CASSRAQNPQPLHF. V is TRBV12-3 or TRBV12-4 and J is TRBJ1-6; no definite D call. V was pared by 5 bases and J by 12 bases, with 17 bases between. The CDR3 has 14 residues.

This clonotype was seen only a few times. V and J are TRBV12-3 or TRBV12-4 and TRBJ2-7, with a weak D call TRBD1 (6 bases). This CDR3 has 14 residues. The ends were cut back, 6 bases at V and 4 bases at J, with 16 bases in the middle. As DNA, the CDR3 is TGTGCCAGCAGCTGGACAGCCTCTCATTACGAGCAGTACTTC. Translating it yields CASSWTASHYEQYF.

This clonotype was recorded at least ten times. The CDR3 nucleotides read TGTGCCAGCAGCTTAGCCTGGGACAGGGAAAACGAAAAACTGTTTTTT. It codes for CASSLAWDRENEKLFF. The rearrangement joins TRBV7-6 to TRBJ1-4; 9 positions match TRBD1. CDR3 length: 16 amino acids. V lost 0 bases, J lost 8 bases, and 7 bases stayed unmatched. Per the germline V gene, CDR1 is SGHVS and CDR2 is FNYEAQ.

J is TRBJ2-7 and V is TRBV5-1; TRBD2 aligns across 10 bases. The CDR3 is made up of 16 amino acids. Germline CDR1 reads SGHRS; CDR2 reads YFSETQ. Losses at the gene ends were 4 bases for V and 4 bases for J; bases not matched to a gene: 11. The CDR3 DNA reads as TGCGCCAGCAGCCTCGTCCAAGCGGGAGGGCCATACGAGCAGTACTTC. The encoded protein is CASSLVQAGGPYEQYF.

The rearrangement joins TRBV28 to TRBJ2-1; 14 bases fit TRBD2. Trimming cost V 2 bases and J 8 bases; bases outside gene matches: 5. Germline assignment: CDR1 MDHEN and CDR2 SYDVKM. The CDR3 has 16 residues. CDR3 amino acids: CASSLLGTSGSYEQFF. The CDR3 DNA sequence: TGTGCCAGCAGTTTACTCGGGACTAGCGGGAGTTATGAGCAGTTCTTC.